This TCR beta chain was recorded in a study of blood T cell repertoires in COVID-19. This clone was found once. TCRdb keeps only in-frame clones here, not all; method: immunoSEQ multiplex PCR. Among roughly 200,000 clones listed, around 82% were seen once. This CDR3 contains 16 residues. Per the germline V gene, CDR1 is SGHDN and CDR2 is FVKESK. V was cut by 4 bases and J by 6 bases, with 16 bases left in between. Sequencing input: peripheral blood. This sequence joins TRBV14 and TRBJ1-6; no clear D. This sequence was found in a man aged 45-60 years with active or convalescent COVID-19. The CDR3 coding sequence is TGTGCCAGCAGCCCACTCCGGCAGACATTTAATTCACCCCTCCACTTT. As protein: CASSPLRQTFNSPLHF.